The 29 T cell receptor beta chains reported below all come from one sample, sequenced in a study of shared clonotypes between healthy human individuals (dated by TCRdb to 2020 to 2022). The method behind the library was the immunoSEQ multiplex PCR assay. The source is immuneACCESS, and TCRdb retained only in-frame sequences with V and J called. Part of the clones is not carried over; for the studies checked, unresolved V genes explain less than half of this, and the remainder is unexplained. The sample yields about 500,000 clones; around 77% were counted once. In total, the top ten clones hold around 13% of the sample. The material sequenced was PBMCs. The receptor set was obtained from a woman aged 40 to 55 in good health. Some clones in this sample may be carry-over from other donors' samples.

This sequence joins TRBV5-4 and TRBJ2-7; D remains ambiguous. CDR3 size: 12 residues. CDR1 and CDR2 (germline): SGHNT, YYREEE (reference sequence). V dropped 0 bases and J dropped 2 bases, with 3 bases sitting between them. The CDR3 is CASSLGAYEQYF. The CDR3 nucleotides read TGTGCCAGCAGCTTGGGGGCCTACGAGCAGTACTTC.

The gene calls are TRBV18 and TRBJ1-2, with 7 bases lining up with TRBD1. This CDR3 has 13 amino acids. The V segment lost 6 bases and the J segment 4 bases; nucleotides outside the gene matches: 5. CDR1 KGHSH and CDR2 LQKENI come from the germline V gene. CDR3 sequence: CASSRDSAYGYTF. CDR3 bases: TGTGCCAGCTCCCGGGACAGCGCCTATGGCTACACCTTC.

In DNA form, the CDR3 reads TGTGCCAGCAGCGTGCTAGGTGGGGCCAACGTCCTGACTTTC. Protein product: CASSVLGGANVLTF. The chain has TRBV9 and TRBJ2-6; D is unclear. The CDR3 is 14 residues long. Germline lookup yields CDR1 SGDLS and CDR2 YYNGEE. Trimming shortened V by 2 bases and J by 3 bases, and 6 bases separated the two germline ends.

For this clone: This likely stems from a read error, as it lies one base from a far larger clone. The CDR3 carries no conserved terminal phenylalanine or tryptophan, so it likely arises from a read error. This rearrangement joins TRBV18 to TRBJ1-1, with D possibly TRBD1 on 5 matching bases. The germline V and J ends were trimmed by 2 bases and 7 bases, with 8 bases remaining between them. This CDR3 comprises 12 residues. The germline V gene has CDR1 KGHSH and CDR2 LQKENI. The CDR3 reads CASSPGQGEAFL. In nucleotides, the CDR3 is TGTGCCAGCTCACCAGGCCAGGGTGAAGCTTTCCTT.

The chain uses TRBV27 and TRBJ2-7; 9 nucleotides match TRBD1. The J segment lost 5 bases and the V segment lost 6 bases, leaving 8 bases of the junction unmatched. The CDR3 is 14 amino acids. Germline V CDR1 and CDR2: MNHEY, SMNVEV (reference sequence). Written as DNA, the CDR3 is TGTGCCAGCAGACCCGGGACAGGGTTCCACGAGCAGTACTTC. Protein product: CASRPGTGFHEQYF.

For this clone: Mismatch with germline at one junction end may stem from a read error. This chain joins TRBV10-3 and TRBJ1-4; possible D gene TRBD1, 6 bases. Germline V gives CDR1 ENHRY, CDR2 SYGVKD. CDR3 length: 15 amino acids. CDR3 sequence reads: CAISESRGGDEELFF. For the CDR3, the DNA is TGTGCCATCAGTGAGTCCCGAGGGGGTGATGAAGAACTGTTTTTT.

This clone was found once. The chain employs TRBV7-2 and TRBJ2-1; TRBD1 agrees at 9 bases. The J segment lost 13 bases and the V segment lost 1 base, leaving 8 bases of the junction unmatched. The CDR3 runs 14 residues. Germline assignment: CDR1 SGHTA and CDR2 FQGNSA. CDR3: CASSLVTGGAVQFF. The CDR3 region has the DNA TGTGCCAGCAGCTTAGTTACAGGGGGCGCGGTTCAGTTCTTC.

Ten or more counts support this clone. The rearrangement links TRBV30 to TRBJ2-5; tentatively, D is TRBD2 (6 bases). Gene TRBJ2-7 matches the end of the DNA better, so the J call may be wrong. Germline values: CDR1 GTSNPN, CDR2 SVGIG (reference sequence). The CDR3 extends over 13 amino acids. The CDR3 spells CAWRARGSYEQYF. The CDR3 nucleotides are TGTGCCTGGAGGGCGCGGGGTTCCTACGAGCAGTACTTC.

This sequence joins TRBV5-4 and TRBJ1-2; 11 nucleotides align to TRBD1. Trimming removed 0 bases from V and 6 bases from J; junction bases left unmatched: 10. The CDR3 has 17 residues. Per germline, CDR1 SGHNT and CDR2 YYREEE (reference sequence). The CDR3 protein is CASSLAPDRGLPHGYTF. For the CDR3, the DNA is TGTGCCAGCAGCTTGGCTCCGGACAGGGGGCTCCCGCATGGCTACACCTTC.

The chain is built from TRBV18 and TRBJ2-1; the match to TRBD2 covers 9 bases. This CDR3 spans 14 amino acids. CDR1 and CDR2 (germline): KGHSH, LQKENI. J gave up 5 bases and V 1 base, and 0 bases lay outside the gene matches. The CDR3 is CASSPQRGDNEQFF. The CDR3 nucleotides read TGTGCCAGCTCACCACAGCGGGGGGACAATGAGCAGTTCTTC. The variable domain in full, with the rest retrieved from reference TRBV18 and TRBJ2-1, is NAGVMQNPRHLVRRRGQEARLRCSPMKGHSHVYWYRQLPEEGLKFMVYLQKENIIDESGMPKERFSAEFPKEGPSILRIQQVVRGDSAAYFCASSPQRGDNEQFFGPGTRLTVL.

V is TRBV7-3 and J is TRBJ2-2, with 12 bases lining up with TRBD2. This CDR3 region has 18 residues. Germline values: CDR1 SGHTA, CDR2 FQGTGA. Trimming cost V 4 bases and J 2 bases; bases outside gene matches: 8. CDR3 coding DNA: TGTGCCAGCAGCTCCCAAGGGACTAGCGGGTTCAACACCGGGGAGCTGTTTTTT. Translation: CASSSQGTSGFNTGELFF.

The chain employs TRBV7-2 and TRBJ2-7; D is unclear. Per germline, CDR1 SGHTA and CDR2 FQGNSA. The germline V and J ends were trimmed by 0 bases and 3 bases, with 6 bases remaining between them. This CDR3 region has 13 residues. CDR3 in amino acids: CASSLAGDYEQYF. Here the CDR3 DNA reads TGTGCCAGCAGCTTAGCAGGCGACTACGAGCAGTACTTC.

The chain joins TRBV7-9 to TRBJ2-2; D may be TRBD1 or TRBD2 (5 bases each). The CDR3 is made up of 15 amino acids. Germline CDR1 reads SEHNR; CDR2 reads FQNEAQ (reference sequence). V lost 10 bases, J lost 0 bases, and 15 bases lay in between. CDR3 protein: CATTPGTSNTGELFF. Written as DNA, the CDR3 is TGTGCCACCACCCCTGGGACCTCGAACACCGGGGAGCTGTTTTTT.

This chain links TRBV5-1 with TRBJ2-7; 9 positions match TRBD1. The CDR3 totals 16 residues. The germline gives CDR1 SGHRS, CDR2 YFSETQ. V lost 4 bases to trimming and J lost 1 base; unmatched junction nucleotides: 9. The CDR3 here is CASSIESGQGSYEQYF. The CDR3, as DNA: TGCGCCAGCAGCATAGAGTCGGGACAGGGATCCTACGAGCAGTACTTC. Looking up the rest from reference TRBV5-1 and TRBJ2-7 gives the full variable domain: KAGVTQTPRYLIKTRGQQVTLSCSPISGHRSVSWYQQTPGQGLQFLFEYFSETQRNKGNFPGRFSGRQFSNSRSEMNVSTLELGDSALYLCASSIESGQGSYEQYFGPGTRLTVT.

With regard to this clone: With only one base between it and a far larger clone, this is likely a read error. This chain connects TRBV7-9 to TRBJ2-5, with TRBD1 matching 7 bases. This CDR3 spans 16 amino acids. Germline V gives CDR1 SEHNR, CDR2 FQNEAQ (reference sequence). V was pared by 1 base and J by 5 bases, with 10 bases of the junction left unmatched. As DNA, the CDR3 is TGTGCCAGCAGCTTAGTCCCCCTAAGGGGGCTGGAGACCCAGTACTTC. Amino acid sequence: CASSLVPLRGLETQYF.

With respect to this clone: A far larger clone is just one base off, so this is likely a read error. The chain carries TRBV4-2 and TRBJ1-5, with a weak D call TRBD1 (6 bases). The CDR3 contains 15 residues. Germline CDR1 reads LGHNA; CDR2 reads YNFKEQ. V lost 3 bases to trimming and J lost 5 bases, with 14 bases between them. Here the CDR3 reads CASSHDEGGHQPQHF. CDR3 DNA sequence: TGTGCCAGCAGCCATGATGAGGGGGGCCATCAGCCCCAGCATTTT.

CDR3 residues: CASSSGGEQYF. In nucleotides, the CDR3 is TGTGCCAGCAGCTCCGGAGGCGAGCAGTACTTC. V is TRBV11-2 and J is TRBJ2-7; possible D gene TRBD2, 5 bases. Per germline, CDR1 SGHAT and CDR2 FQNNGV. The CDR3 loop spans 11 amino acids. The V gene lost 4 bases and the J gene lost 6 bases, with 7 bases spanning the gap.

About this clone: The junction does not match germline at one end; this may be a read error. The J gene is TRBJ2-1, the V gene TRBV7-6, with 8 bases that match TRBD2. The germline V gene encodes CDR1 SGHVS and CDR2 FNYEAQ. This CDR3 has 14 amino acids. The CDR3 DNA sequence: TGTGCCAGCAGCCTAGCGGGTAATTACAATGAGCAGTTCTTC. This gives the protein CASSLAGNYNEQFF. The complete variable domain, with remaining parts taken from reference TRBV7-6 and TRBJ2-1, reads GAGVSQSPRYKVTKRGQDVALRCDPISGHVSLYWYRQALGQGPEFLTYFNYEAQQDKSGLPNDRFSAERPEGSISTLTIQRTEQRDSAMYRCASSLAGNYNEQFFGPGTRLTVL.

This clone was observed once. The chain employs TRBV7-8 and TRBJ2-7, with a tentative D call TRBD2 (5 bases). The ends were cut back, 5 bases at V and 4 bases at J, with 18 bases in the middle. Germline CDR1 reads SGHVS; CDR2 reads FQNEAQ. This CDR3 has 15 amino acids. The chain's CDR3 is CASSPSRGLRYEQYF. DNA for the CDR3: TGTGCCAGCAGCCCAAGCCGCGGACTGAGATACGAGCAGTACTTC.

In regard to this clone: Being one base from a much bigger clone, this may be a read error. The same CDR3 can be traced to other DNA sequences in this sample. This sequence joins TRBV30 and TRBJ2-3, with 8 bases fitting TRBD2. The germline gives CDR1 GTSNPN, CDR2 SVGIG (reference sequence). This CDR3 has 13 amino acids. Trimming removed 3 bases from V and 5 bases from J; junction bases left unmatched: 4. The chain's CDR3 is CAWRGLERDTQYF. Here the CDR3 DNA reads TGTGCCTGGAGGGGACTAGAACGAGATACGCAGTATTTT.

The rearrangement uses TRBV2 and TRBJ2-1; 8 nucleotides line up with TRBD1. With V trimmed by 7 bases and J by 9 bases, 5 bases remained unmatched. The CDR3 spans 12 residues. Germline loops: CDR1 SNHLY, CDR2 FYNNEI. The CDR3 sequence: CASIGQGAEQFF. CDR3 coding DNA: TGTGCCAGCATCGGACAGGGAGCTGAGCAGTTCTTC.

This rearrangement joins TRBV18 to TRBJ1-4; TRBD1 matches at 8 bases. In germline, CDR1 is KGHSH, CDR2 LQKENI. V was pared by 4 bases and J by 7 bases, with 8 bases of the junction left unmatched. This CDR3 is 15 amino acids long. CDR3 protein: CASSRYRGASEKLFF. The CDR3 region has the DNA TGTGCCAGCTCACGTTACAGGGGGGCATCTGAAAAACTGTTTTTT.

The chain recombines TRBV5-1 with TRBJ2-1, with 8 positions matching TRBD2. J was trimmed by 8 bases and V by 4 bases; bases with no gene match: 11. The germline V gene has CDR1 SGHRS and CDR2 YFSETQ. CDR3 length: 15 amino acids. CDR3 nucleotides: TGCGCCAGCAGCACCGGGACTAGATTATTCGATGAGCAGTTCTTC. It translates to CASSTGTRLFDEQFF. The whole variable domain, remainder taken from reference TRBV5-1 and TRBJ2-1, is KAGVTQTPRYLIKTRGQQVTLSCSPISGHRSVSWYQQTPGQGLQFLFEYFSETQRNKGNFPGRFSGRQFSNSRSEMNVSTLELGDSALYLCASSTGTRLFDEQFFGPGTRLTVL.

The rearrangement joins TRBV28 to TRBJ2-3; 7 nucleotides align to TRBD2. This CDR3 comprises 14 residues. V lost 10 bases and J lost 4; bases outside the gene matches: 11. Germline loops: CDR1 MDHEN, CDR2 SYDVKM. The CDR3 nucleotides are TGTGCCACCTCCCCCCCGGGGGGTGCAGATACGCAGTATTTT. Protein product: CATSPPGGADTQYF. The complete variable domain, with remaining parts taken from reference TRBV28 and TRBJ2-3, reads DVKVTQSSRYLVKRTGEKVFLECVQDMDHENMFWYRQDPGLGLRLIYFSYDVKMKEKGDIPEGYSVSREKKERFSLILESASTNQTSMYLCATSPPGGADTQYFGPGTRLTVL.

J is TRBJ2-2 and V is TRBV7-9, with TRBD2 as a possible D gene (6 bases). Germline CDR1 SEHNR, CDR2 FQNEAQ (reference sequence). V shed 3 bases and J shed 1 base, with 12 bases lying between them. The CDR3 has 16 residues. The CDR3 DNA reads as TGTGCCAGCAGCTTTTCCGGGACTCAGAACACCGGGGAGCTGTTTTTT. Protein sequence: CASSFSGTQNTGELFF.

This clone was seen only once. The rearrangement uses TRBV18 and TRBJ1-4; 8 nucleotides line up with TRBD1. Germline V gene data show CDR1 as KGHSH and CDR2 as LQKENI. J was trimmed by 5 bases and V by 5 bases; bases with no gene match: 7. This CDR3 comprises 15 residues. CDR3 region: CASSRGTGLNEKLFF. The CDR3 nucleotides are TGTGCCAGCTCAAGAGGGACAGGACTCAATGAAAAACTGTTTTTT.

The chain employs TRBV7-2 and TRBJ2-5, with 9 bases identical to TRBD1. Germline CDR1 and CDR2: SGHTA and FQGNSA. There are 14 residues in the CDR3. V was clipped by 3 bases and J by 4 bases; unmatched bases: 3. The CDR3 coding sequence is TGTGCCAGCAGCTTCAGACAGGGGGGAGAGACCCAGTACTTC. Residues: CASSFRQGGETQYF.

The J gene is TRBJ2-5, the V gene TRBV14; TRBD2 matches 11 bases. Trimming at V came to 1 base and at J to 5 bases, leaving 3 bases not matched to a gene. This CDR3 region has 15 residues. Looked up from germline, CDR1 is SGHDN and CDR2 is FVKESK. CDR3 sequence reads: CASSQVLAGVETQYF. In DNA form, the CDR3 reads TGTGCCAGCAGCCAAGTACTAGCGGGAGTTGAGACCCAGTACTTC.

This clone appeared a few times. V gene TRBV11-2 combines with J gene TRBJ2-5; D may be TRBD1 or TRBD2 (6 bases each). Germline CDR1 is SGHAT and CDR2 is FQNNGV. V was clipped by 5 bases and J by 5 bases, with 15 bases between them. The CDR3 is made up of 14 amino acids. The DNA for the CDR3 is TGTGCCAGCAGCCCTGGGGGGCGGTGGGAGACCCAGTACTTC. It is translated as CASSPGGRWETQYF.